These 27 T cell receptor beta chains originate from one sample sequenced in a study of spatial heterogeneity in lung cancer. Time point defined: sample taken at primary tumor resection. From the 5' RACE reads, TCRdb called clonotypes with MiXCR, one entry per CDR3 protein. The sample shows approximately 15,000 distinct CDR3 sequences, just over 3.5% of them seen only once. Sequencing used normal lung tissue next to the tumor, obtained at surgery. The receptors come from a male donor with early-stage non-small cell lung cancer.

This clonotype was picked up many times. This beta chain is an off-target read within a library intended for alpha chains, so its frequency means little. The chain carries TRBV20-1 and TRBJ1-3; 7 bases line up with TRBD1. The germline V gene has CDR1 DFQATT and CDR2 SNEGSKA (reference sequence). The CDR3 consists of 12 residues. V was pared by 3 bases and J by 4 bases, with 0 bases of the junction left unmatched. The CDR3 spells CSARGQGNTIYF. DNA for the CDR3: TGCAGTGCTAGGGGACAGGGAAACACCATATATTTT.

With respect to this clonotype: For a library built for alpha chains, this beta chain is a stray read; little rests on its size. The rearrangement links TRBV28 to TRBJ2-7; the D gene is possibly TRBD2 (6 bases). This CDR3 region has 13 residues. In germline, CDR1 is MDHEN, CDR2 SYDVKM. Trimming left V 6 bases short and J 2 bases short, with 11 bases between. The CDR3 nucleotides are TGTGCCAGCAGCCTAGCGTGGGCCTACGAGCAGTACTTC. Translation: CASSLAWAYEQYF.

This clonotype has at least ten counts. This beta chain slipped into a library made for alpha chains as a stray read, so its size is not meaningful. The genes are TRBV7-2 and TRBJ2-5, with TRBD2 as a possible D gene (7 bases). The CDR3 contains 16 residues. Germline values: CDR1 SGHTA, CDR2 FQGNSA. The V and J ends lost 0 bases and 4 bases respectively, with 15 bases between them. The CDR3 DNA is TGTGCCAGCAGCTTAGCGTCCACGGGGGGCGTAGAGACCCAGTACTTC. This translates into CASSLASTGGVETQYF.

The table lists this clonotype with many counts. This beta chain was picked up by a library intended for alpha chains and is off target, so its count carries little meaning. The chain joins TRBV5-1 to TRBJ2-5, with a weak D call TRBD1 (6 bases). Trimming cost V 4 bases and J 1 base, with 14 bases left between them. Germline lookup yields CDR1 SGHRS and CDR2 YFSETQ. This CDR3 region has 15 residues. CDR3 coding DNA: TGCGCCAGCAGCACGTCACAGGGACCCCAAGAGACCCAGTACTTC. Residues: CASSTSQGPQETQYF. Complete variable domain (other parts from reference TRBV5-1 and TRBJ2-5): KAGVTQTPRYLIKTRGQQVTLSCSPISGHRSVSWYQQTPGQGLQFLFEYFSETQRNKGNFPGRFSGRQFSNSRSEMNVSTLELGDSALYLCASSTSQGPQETQYFGPGTRLLVL.

Within the sample, this clonotype is medium-sized. Being off target in a library aimed at alpha chains, this beta chain has a size of little meaning. The genes are TRBV11-1 and TRBJ2-1; no reliable D call. The CDR3 covers 12 residues. CDR1 is SGHAT, CDR2 FQDESV, per germline (reference sequence). V was clipped by 3 bases and J by 13 bases, with 13 bases between them. The DNA of the CDR3 is TGTGCCAGCAGCTTGCTCGGAAACCTACAGTTCTTC. Its translation: CASSLLGNLQFF.

The sample holds many counts of this clonotype. Germline is not matched at one junction end, which may reflect a read error. This beta chain was picked up by a library intended for alpha chains and is off target, so its count carries little meaning. The chain joins TRBV7-7 to TRBJ2-2; maybe TRBD1 (6 bases). This CDR3 contains 15 residues. Germline lookup yields CDR1 SSHAT and CDR2 FNYEAQ (reference sequence). The CDR3 nucleotides read TGTGCTAGCAGCTTTGCCAGGGGGAACACCGGGGAGCTGTTTTTT. It encodes CASSFARGNTGELFF.

The sample holds many counts of this clonotype. Being off target in a library aimed at alpha chains, this beta chain has a size of little meaning. This chain connects TRBV5-1 to TRBJ2-7, with D possibly being TRBD1 (6 bases). The CDR3 runs to 15 residues. The V gene lost 4 bases and the J gene lost 0 bases, with 14 bases spanning the gap. The germline CDR1 and CDR2 sequences are SGHRS and YFSETQ. CDR3 in amino acids: CASSPDSPTSYEQYF. The CDR3 DNA follows: TGCGCCAGCAGCCCGGACAGTCCCACCTCCTACGAGCAGTACTTC.

In this sample, this clonotype turned up many times. As an off-target read in a library built for alpha chains, this beta chain has a frequency of little significance. The J gene is TRBJ2-5, the V gene TRBV3-1, with D perhaps matching TRBD2 (6 bases). The germline CDR1 and CDR2 sequences are LGHDT and YNNKEL (reference sequence). Between the trimmed V and J ends, which lost 8 bases and 2 bases, there was a span of 9 bases. The CDR3 is 12 amino acids. The CDR3 loop reads CASHRGQETQYF. CDR3 nucleotides: TGTGCCAGCCACCGGGGGCAAGAGACCCAGTACTTC.

This clonotype was recorded at least ten times. This beta chain turned up in a library designed for alpha chains; as an off-target read, its abundance says little. This chain connects TRBV29-1 to TRBJ1-1; TRBD1 might be the D (6 bases). Deletions cut 6 bases from V and 8 bases from J, with 16 bases between. The CDR3 extends over 12 amino acids. Germline V gene lookup returns CDR1 SQVTM and CDR2 ANQGSEA. This chain's CDR3 is CSVAKGGREAFF. The DNA of the CDR3 is TGCAGCGTCGCTAAGGGGGGTCGCGAAGCTTTCTTT.

This clonotype was recorded at least ten times. Since it is a stray read in a library aimed at alpha chains, this beta chain has a size that is not meaningful. This sequence joins TRBV7-9 and TRBJ1-4; TRBD1 matches 11 bases. The CDR3 has 17 amino acids. V was pared by 3 bases and J by 2 bases, with 5 bases of the junction left unmatched. The germline V gene has CDR1 SEHNR and CDR2 FQNEAQ (reference sequence). The CDR3 DNA is TGTGCCAGCAGCTTCCGGACAGGGGGCTTTACTAATGAAAAACTGTTTTTT. It specifies CASSFRTGGFTNEKLFF. Based on the CDR3 plus reference TRBV7-9 and TRBJ1-4, the full variable domain is DTGVSQNPRHKITKRGQNVTFRCDPISEHNRLYWYRQTLGQGPEFLTYFQNEAQLEKSRLLSDRFSAERPKGSFSTLEIQRTEQGDSAMYLCASSFRTGGFTNEKLFFGSGTQLSVL.

This clonotype is medium-sized (0.01 to 0.1%) in the sample. This beta chain came through as a stray read in a library set up for alpha chains, and its size says little. The chain employs TRBV29-1 and TRBJ2-6; TRBD2 is a possible D gene (5 bases). With 4 bases removed from V and 1 base from J, the gap between germline ends came to 5 bases. The CDR3 loop spans 13 amino acids. Per germline, CDR1 SQVTM and CDR2 ANQGSEA. CDR3: CSVAGSGANVLTF. CDR3 coding DNA: TGCAGCGTTGCGGGGTCTGGGGCCAACGTCCTGACTTTC.

This clonotype was counted ten times or more. This beta chain is an off-target read within a library intended for alpha chains, so its frequency means little. The rearrangement uses TRBV7-9 and TRBJ1-4, with D perhaps matching TRBD1 (6 bases). V was cut by 6 bases and J by 7 bases, with 15 bases left in between. The CDR3 is 14 residues long. Germline CDR1 reads SEHNR; CDR2 reads FQNEAQ (reference sequence). The CDR3 here is CASSSPGQGEKLFF. The CDR3 DNA reads as TGTGCCAGCAGTTCTCCGGGACAAGGTGAAAAACTGTTTTTT.

This clonotype came up many times. With the library built for alpha chains, this beta chain is off target and its frequency is not meaningful. This chain joins TRBV4-1 and TRBJ2-3; possibly TRBD2 for D (6 bases). Trimming removed 4 bases from V and 6 bases from J, with 8 bases in between. There are 12 residues in the CDR3. Germline loops: CDR1 MGHRA, CDR2 YSYEKL. Here the CDR3 DNA reads TGCGCCAGCAGCCCGGGGGTCGATACGCAGTATTTT. Its translation is CASSPGVDTQYF.

With respect to this clonotype: This beta chain is off target for a library built for alpha chains, so its abundance means little. The J gene is TRBJ2-5, the V gene TRBV29-1; D is ambiguous. This CDR3 spans 12 amino acids. Deletions cut 4 bases from V and 4 bases from J, with 10 bases between. Germline V gene sequence: CDR1 SQVTM, CDR2 ANQGSEA. CDR3 residues: CSVGRSGETQYF. The DNA for the CDR3 is TGCAGCGTTGGAAGATCGGGAGAGACCCAGTACTTC. The full variable domain, its missing parts supplied by reference TRBV29-1 and TRBJ2-5, is SAVISQKPSRDICQRGTSLTIQCQVDSQVTMMFWYRQQPGQSLTLIATANQGSEATYESGFVIDKFPISRPNLTFSTLTVSNMSPEDSSIYLCSVGRSGETQYFGPGTRLLVL.

This clonotype has at least ten counts. This beta chain is a stray read from a library made for alpha chains; its abundance is not meaningful. The chain links TRBV10-3 to TRBJ1-4; tentative D call: TRBD1 (6 bases). The CDR3 runs 15 residues. With 3 bases removed from V and 4 bases from J, the gap between germline ends came to 12 bases. The V gene's germline CDR1 is ENHRY and CDR2 SYGVKD. The CDR3 reads CAISETGGYNEKLFF. The DNA for the CDR3 is TGTGCCATCAGTGAAACGGGGGGCTATAATGAAAAACTGTTTTTT.

At least ten counts were recorded for this clonotype. This beta chain slipped into a library made for alpha chains as a stray read, so its size is not meaningful. The rearrangement uses TRBV7-2 and TRBJ2-5, with a tentative D call TRBD1 (5 bases). The CDR3 spans 14 residues. The V and J ends lost 1 base and 4 bases respectively, with 10 bases between them. CDR1 and CDR2 from the germline V gene are SGHTA and FQGNSA. CDR3 sequence: CASSLGQGLETQYF. CDR3 DNA sequence: TGTGCCAGCAGCTTAGGTCAGGGTTTAGAGACCCAGTACTTC.

This clonotype showed up many times. This beta chain turned up in a library designed for alpha chains; as an off-target read, its abundance says little. The chain couples TRBV12-3 or TRBV12-4 to TRBJ1-1; D not certain. V dropped 6 bases and J dropped 3 bases, with 14 bases sitting between them. CDR3 size: 14 residues. CDR3 residues: CASSRADSYTEAFF. The CDR3 DNA reads TGTGCCAGCAGCCGAGCGGATAGCTACACTGAAGCTTTCTTT.

In this sample, this clonotype turned up a few times. With the library built for alpha chains, this beta chain is off target and its frequency is not meaningful. The V gene is TRBV4-1, the J gene TRBJ2-5; 12 positions agree with TRBD2. Germline V lookup: CDR1 MGHRA, CDR2 YSYEKL. V gave up 0 bases and J gave up 1 base; unmatched junction bases: 3. The length of the CDR3 is 17 residues. This CDR3 reads CASSQEVTSGSQETQYF. The CDR3 DNA follows: TGCGCCAGCAGCCAAGAAGTGACTAGCGGGAGCCAAGAGACCCAGTACTTC.

This clonotype has ten or more counts. This beta chain is an off-target read within a library intended for alpha chains, so its frequency means little. The chain couples TRBV11-2 to TRBJ2-1; tentatively, D is TRBD1 or TRBD2 (5 bases each). Trimming shortened V by 5 bases and J by 1 base, and 15 bases separated the two germline ends. The CDR3 extends over 16 amino acids. In germline, CDR1 is SGHAT, CDR2 FQNNGV. This CDR3 reads CASSTGPLGSYNEQFF. The CDR3 DNA follows: TGTGCCAGCAGCACGGGACCCCTCGGGTCCTACAATGAGCAGTTCTTC. Looking up the rest from reference TRBV11-2 and TRBJ2-1 gives the full variable domain: EAGVAQSPRYKIIEKRQSVAFWCNPISGHATLYWYQQILGQGPKLLIQFQNNGVVDDSQLPKDRFSAERLKGVDSTLKIQPAKLEDSAVYLCASSTGPLGSYNEQFFGPGTRLTVL.

On this clonotype itself: This beta chain was picked up by a library intended for alpha chains and is off target, so its count carries little meaning. The J gene is TRBJ1-1, the V gene TRBV5-5, with a possible D match to TRBD1 (5 bases). Trimming shortened V by 0 bases and J by 5 bases, and 17 bases separated the two germline ends. Germline V gives CDR1 SGHKS, CDR2 YYEKEE (reference sequence). This CDR3 has 16 residues. The CDR3 DNA sequence: TGTGCCAGCAGCTTGGGTCCGGGGCAGGGAGGGACTGAAGCTTTCTTT. Translating it yields CASSLGPGQGGTEAFF.

In its sample, this clonotype was seen many times. Because this beta chain is a stray read in a library intended to capture alpha chains, its abundance should not be given much weight. The chain has TRBV6-5 and TRBJ1-1, with D perhaps TRBD1 (6 bases). The CDR3 extends over 15 amino acids. Per germline, CDR1 MNHEY and CDR2 SVGAGI. The germline V and J ends were trimmed by 0 bases and 3 bases, with 11 bases remaining between them. CDR3 sequence reads: CASSYSPRGDTEAFF. The DNA for the CDR3 is TGTGCCAGCAGTTACTCCCCGAGGGGGGACACTGAAGCTTTCTTT.

Concerning this clonotype itself: This beta chain is off target for a library built for alpha chains, so its abundance means little. The rearrangement links TRBV4-2 to TRBJ1-1, with 8 nucleotides matching TRBD1. CDR1 and CDR2 from the germline V gene are LGHNA and YNFKEQ. This CDR3 has 12 residues. The ends lost 3 bases at V and 8 bases at J; junction bases unmatched: 2. CDR3 coding DNA: TGTGCCAGCAGCCACGACAGGGGCGAAGCTTTCTTT. Its protein product is CASSHDRGEAFF.

The table lists this clonotype with many counts. This beta chain represents an off-target read in a library built for alpha chains; its size is of limited meaning. The rearrangement joins TRBV20-1 to TRBJ1-3; no definite D call. CDR3 length: 12 residues. The V end lost 6 bases, the J end lost 0 bases, and 6 bases lay between the germline ends. Germline V gene lookup returns CDR1 DFQATT and CDR2 SNEGSKA (reference sequence). The DNA of the CDR3 is TGCAGTGCCCGGCTCTCTGGAAACACCATATATTTT. Amino acid sequence: CSARLSGNTIYF.

The table lists this clonotype with many counts. A library made for alpha chains picked up this beta chain off target, so its size means little. This rearrangement joins TRBV27 to TRBJ2-1, with D hard to call. The germline V and J ends were trimmed by 5 bases and 0 bases, with 8 bases remaining between them. The CDR3 totals 14 residues. The germline V gene has CDR1 MNHEY and CDR2 SMNVEV (reference sequence). CDR3 region: CASSPYGSYNEQFF. The CDR3 DNA follows: TGTGCCAGCAGTCCGTACGGCTCCTACAATGAGCAGTTCTTC.

This clonotype came up many times. A read error may be the cause here, since a much bigger clone is one base away. This beta chain appears as a stray read in a library generated for alpha chains; its size is not informative. The J gene is TRBJ2-7, the V gene TRBV7-8, with TRBD1 matching over 7 bases. Losses at the gene ends were 6 bases for V and 1 base for J; bases not matched to a gene: 9. CDR1 and CDR2 (germline): SGHVS, FQNEAQ. The CDR3 consists of 15 residues. CDR3 in DNA: TGTGCCAGCAGTCTCGGGACAGTGTCTTCCTACGAGCAGTACTTC. It encodes CASSLGTVSSYEQYF.

The table lists this clonotype with many counts. This beta chain is off target for a library built for alpha chains, so its abundance means little. This chain links TRBV11-2 with TRBJ2-3; 10 nucleotides match TRBD1. The CDR3 is 17 residues long. The V segment lost 2 bases and the J segment 5 bases; nucleotides outside the gene matches: 10. Germline V gene lookup returns CDR1 SGHAT and CDR2 FQNNGV. DNA for the CDR3: TGTGCCAGCAGCTTACCACCGCCGGGACAGGGGTTAGATACGCAGTATTTT. Translation: CASSLPPPGQGLDTQYF.

This clonotype has at least ten counts. This beta chain is a stray read from a library made for alpha chains; its abundance is not meaningful. The chain links TRBV5-1 to TRBJ2-5; TRBD1 agrees at 9 bases. The V and J ends lost 1 base and 3 bases, in that order; junction bases with no gene match: 1. Germline V gene data show CDR1 as SGHRS and CDR2 as YFSETQ. The CDR3 sequence is 14 residues long. This CDR3 reads CASSLRQGEETQYF. CDR3 coding DNA: TGCGCCAGCAGCTTGAGACAGGGGGAAGAGACCCAGTACTTC.